These 5 T cell receptor beta chains were all obtained from the same sample, sequenced in a study of T-cell memory formation after mild COVID-19. MiXCR, run by TCRdb on the 5' RACE reads, gives a single entry per CDR3 protein. This sample yields around 250,000 distinct CDR3 sequences, of which roughly 9.4% are seen a single time; approximately 20% belongs to the top ten. The sequenced material came from PBMCs or a T cell subset sorted from them (not recorded which). The source is a man younger than 35 who had mild COVID-19 (a few samples of this study predate the infection). Cell type and time point are not known.

The chain carries TRBV5-1 and TRBJ2-2; 8 nucleotides agree with TRBD2. V was clipped by 7 bases and J by 0 bases; unmatched bases: 5. CDR1 and CDR2 from the germline V gene are SGHRS and YFSETQ. This CDR3 is 15 amino acids long. The CDR3 here is CASHRGGSNTGELFF. The CDR3 DNA reads as TGCGCCAGCCATCGCGGGGGGTCGAACACCGGGGAGCTGTTTTTT. Based on the CDR3 plus reference TRBV5-1 and TRBJ2-2, the full variable domain is KAGVTQTPRYLIKTRGQQVTLSCSPISGHRSVSWYQQTPGQGLQFLFEYFSETQRNKGNFPGRFSGRQFSNSRSEMNVSTLELGDSALYLCASHRGGSNTGELFFGEGSRLTVL.

The sample holds a few counts of this clonotype. The chain uses TRBV5-1 and TRBJ2-5, with D possibly TRBD1 on 7 matching bases. V lost 4 bases, J lost 3 bases, and 16 bases lay in between. Germline-derived CDR1 and CDR2 are SGHRS and YFSETQ. The CDR3 loop spans 15 amino acids. CDR3 residues: CASSRLGDREETQYF. The DNA of the CDR3 is TGCGCCAGCAGCAGACTAGGGGACAGAGAAGAGACCCAGTACTTC.

V usage is TRBV28 and J usage is TRBJ1-2; D remains ambiguous. The germline gives CDR1 MDHEN, CDR2 SYDVKM. V lost 8 bases, J lost 4 bases, and 11 bases lay in between. The CDR3 has 12 amino acids. The CDR3 DNA is TGTGCCAGCGAAACCCCGGGCTATGGCTACACCTTC. This gives the protein CASETPGYGYTF.

In this sample, this clonotype turned up many times. The chain links TRBV28 to TRBJ2-5; D is ambiguous. V lost 7 bases to trimming and J lost 5 bases, with 11 bases between them. Germline V gives CDR1 MDHEN, CDR2 SYDVKM. The CDR3 spans 12 residues. The CDR3 region is CASKPPLETQYF. The CDR3 coding sequence is TGTGCCAGCAAACCGCCTTTGGAGACCCAGTACTTC.

This clonotype has only a few counts. This CDR3 reads CSAGDSVGGPLHF. CDR3 nucleotide sequence: TGCAGTGCTGGGGACTCCGTGGGGGGACCCCTCCACTTT. V gene TRBV20-1 combines with J gene TRBJ1-6; tentative D call: TRBD1 (5 bases). The V end was cut by 5 bases, the J end by 12 bases, with 17 bases between. The CDR3 extends over 13 amino acids. Germline V gives CDR1 DFQATT, CDR2 SNEGSKA (reference sequence).